What follows are 10 T cell receptor beta chains derived from one specimen sequenced in a study of shared clonotypes between healthy human individuals. Measured with immunoSEQ multiplex PCR; TCRdb has only the in-frame clones, and not every one. The top ten clones hold 13% of a sample with about 470,000 clones, 75% to 85% of them seen once. Sequencing input: PBMCs. These receptors originate from a woman in her thirties or forties in good health. Some clones in this sample may be carry-over from other donors' samples.

The rearrangement links TRBV10-3 to TRBJ2-1; 10 bases are shared with TRBD2. Losses at the gene ends were 6 bases for V and 9 bases for J; bases not matched to a gene: 11. This CDR3 contains 15 residues. CDR1 ENHRY and CDR2 SYGVKD come from the germline V gene. This CDR3 reads CAIRPISSGSGEQFF. CDR3 bases: TGTGCCATCAGGCCCATATCTAGCGGGAGTGGTGAGCAGTTCTTC.

This chain joins TRBV5-6 and TRBJ2-2; 7 nucleotides agree with TRBD1. After removal of 1 base from V and 5 bases from J, the junction contained 2 bases not matched to a gene. CDR3 length: 14 residues. The germline gives CDR1 SGHDT, CDR2 YYEEEE. DNA of the CDR3: TGTGCCAGCAGCTTGCCAGGGGGTACCGGGGAGCTGTTTTTT. Amino acids: CASSLPGGTGELFF.

The CDR3 is CASSSWTGLGSKNIQYF. Written as DNA, the CDR3 is TGTGCCAGCAGCTCCTGGACAGGCCTCGGTAGCAAAAACATTCAGTACTTC. The chain is built from TRBV7-8 and TRBJ2-4; 7 bases agree with TRBD1. Trimming at V came to 4 bases and at J to 3 bases, leaving 12 bases not matched to a gene. Germline CDR1 reads SGHVS; CDR2 reads FQNEAQ. The CDR3 totals 17 residues.

This chain joins TRBV29-1 and TRBJ1-1; D is perhaps TRBD1 (5 bases). The CDR3 length is 16 residues. The V gene's germline CDR1 is SQVTM and CDR2 ANQGSEA. The V end lost 7 bases, the J end lost 4 bases, and 25 bases lay between the germline ends. CDR3 amino acids: CSAEGRWGEGVTEAFF. CDR3 bases: TGCAGCGCCGAAGGGCGGTGGGGGGAGGGAGTCACTGAAGCTTTCTTT.

This chain links TRBV28 with TRBJ1-3, with TRBD1 as a possible D gene (6 bases). The CDR3 spans 14 residues. The V gene lost 3 bases and the J gene lost 3 bases, with 9 bases spanning the gap. Germline CDR1 MDHEN, CDR2 SYDVKM. This chain's CDR3 is CASSFGGLGNTIYF. CDR3 in DNA: TGTGCCAGCAGTTTCGGGGGGCTTGGAAACACCATATATTTT.

This sequence joins TRBV7-8 and TRBJ2-1; weak D call: TRBD1 (5 bases). V lost 4 bases and J 10 bases, leaving 23 bases between the germline ends. The length of the CDR3 is 16 residues. Germline V gene sequence: CDR1 SGHVS, CDR2 FQNEAQ. CDR3 bases: TGTGCCAGCAGCTCCGGAACCAGGGATGGCGGCTGGGAGCAGTTCTTC. It codes for CASSSGTRDGGWEQFF.

This clone showed up just a few times. The gene calls are TRBV27 and TRBJ2-7; TRBD1 aligns across 9 bases. This CDR3 region has 15 residues. V lost 5 bases to trimming and J lost 7 bases; unmatched junction nucleotides: 12. Germline CDR1 is MNHEY and CDR2 is SMNVEV (reference sequence). CDR3 region: CASSPTWTGVIEQYF. The CDR3 region has the DNA TGTGCCAGCAGTCCAACCTGGACAGGGGTAATTGAGCAGTACTTC.

This chain links TRBV15 with TRBJ1-2; D unresolved. CDR1 is LNHNV, CDR2 YYDKDF, per germline (reference sequence). Trimming cost V 0 bases and J 2 bases, with 7 bases left between them. The CDR3 contains 14 residues. The CDR3 nucleotides are TGTGCCACCAGCAGAGATCGGGTAAACTATGGCTACACCTTC. This gives the protein CATSRDRVNYGYTF.

This sequence joins TRBV5-1 and TRBJ1-4, with D tentatively TRBD1 (6 bases). Germline lookup yields CDR1 SGHRS and CDR2 YFSETQ. Trimming left V 0 bases short and J 14 bases short, with 17 bases between. There are 14 residues in the CDR3. CDR3 sequence (DNA): TGCGCCAGCAGCTTGGGTTCAGTCGAGGGGGTTCTGTTTTTT. Protein: CASSLGSVEGVLFF. Using reference TRBV5-1 and TRBJ1-4 for the parts outside the CDR3, the full variable domain is KAGVTQTPRYLIKTRGQQVTLSCSPISGHRSVSWYQQTPGQGLQFLFEYFSETQRNKGNFPGRFSGRQFSNSRSEMNVSTLELGDSALYLCASSLGSVEGVLFFGSGTQLSVL.

The V gene is TRBV11-3, the J gene TRBJ2-1, with D unresolved. CDR3 length: 13 residues. Trimming removed 1 base from V and 9 bases from J, with 10 bases in between. The germline gives CDR1 SGHNT, CDR2 YENEEA. The CDR3 DNA is TGTGCCAGCAGCTTAGGAGGCGAAGCTGAGCAGTTCTTC. Translation gives CASSLGGEAEQFF.